The subject of this entry is one T cell receptor beta chain. This specimen belongs to a study of patients with pleural tuberculosis. CDR1 is MDHEN and CDR2 is SYDVKM in the germline V gene. The CDR3 has 18 amino acids. The ends lost 8 bases at V and 4 bases at J; junction bases unmatched: 12. Via MiXCR, TCRdb re-called the reads, giving one row per CDR3 protein. The data show around 30,000 distinct CDR3 sequences, about 20% seen once. Sample: peripheral blood. The chain joins TRBV28 to TRBJ2-1; 15 positions match TRBD2. This TCR came from a human donor with pleural tuberculosis. The CDR3 reads CASGSWTSGRDMYNEQFF. As DNA, the CDR3 is TGTGCCAGCGGTTCCTGGACTAGCGGGAGGGACATGTACAATGAGCAGTTCTTC.